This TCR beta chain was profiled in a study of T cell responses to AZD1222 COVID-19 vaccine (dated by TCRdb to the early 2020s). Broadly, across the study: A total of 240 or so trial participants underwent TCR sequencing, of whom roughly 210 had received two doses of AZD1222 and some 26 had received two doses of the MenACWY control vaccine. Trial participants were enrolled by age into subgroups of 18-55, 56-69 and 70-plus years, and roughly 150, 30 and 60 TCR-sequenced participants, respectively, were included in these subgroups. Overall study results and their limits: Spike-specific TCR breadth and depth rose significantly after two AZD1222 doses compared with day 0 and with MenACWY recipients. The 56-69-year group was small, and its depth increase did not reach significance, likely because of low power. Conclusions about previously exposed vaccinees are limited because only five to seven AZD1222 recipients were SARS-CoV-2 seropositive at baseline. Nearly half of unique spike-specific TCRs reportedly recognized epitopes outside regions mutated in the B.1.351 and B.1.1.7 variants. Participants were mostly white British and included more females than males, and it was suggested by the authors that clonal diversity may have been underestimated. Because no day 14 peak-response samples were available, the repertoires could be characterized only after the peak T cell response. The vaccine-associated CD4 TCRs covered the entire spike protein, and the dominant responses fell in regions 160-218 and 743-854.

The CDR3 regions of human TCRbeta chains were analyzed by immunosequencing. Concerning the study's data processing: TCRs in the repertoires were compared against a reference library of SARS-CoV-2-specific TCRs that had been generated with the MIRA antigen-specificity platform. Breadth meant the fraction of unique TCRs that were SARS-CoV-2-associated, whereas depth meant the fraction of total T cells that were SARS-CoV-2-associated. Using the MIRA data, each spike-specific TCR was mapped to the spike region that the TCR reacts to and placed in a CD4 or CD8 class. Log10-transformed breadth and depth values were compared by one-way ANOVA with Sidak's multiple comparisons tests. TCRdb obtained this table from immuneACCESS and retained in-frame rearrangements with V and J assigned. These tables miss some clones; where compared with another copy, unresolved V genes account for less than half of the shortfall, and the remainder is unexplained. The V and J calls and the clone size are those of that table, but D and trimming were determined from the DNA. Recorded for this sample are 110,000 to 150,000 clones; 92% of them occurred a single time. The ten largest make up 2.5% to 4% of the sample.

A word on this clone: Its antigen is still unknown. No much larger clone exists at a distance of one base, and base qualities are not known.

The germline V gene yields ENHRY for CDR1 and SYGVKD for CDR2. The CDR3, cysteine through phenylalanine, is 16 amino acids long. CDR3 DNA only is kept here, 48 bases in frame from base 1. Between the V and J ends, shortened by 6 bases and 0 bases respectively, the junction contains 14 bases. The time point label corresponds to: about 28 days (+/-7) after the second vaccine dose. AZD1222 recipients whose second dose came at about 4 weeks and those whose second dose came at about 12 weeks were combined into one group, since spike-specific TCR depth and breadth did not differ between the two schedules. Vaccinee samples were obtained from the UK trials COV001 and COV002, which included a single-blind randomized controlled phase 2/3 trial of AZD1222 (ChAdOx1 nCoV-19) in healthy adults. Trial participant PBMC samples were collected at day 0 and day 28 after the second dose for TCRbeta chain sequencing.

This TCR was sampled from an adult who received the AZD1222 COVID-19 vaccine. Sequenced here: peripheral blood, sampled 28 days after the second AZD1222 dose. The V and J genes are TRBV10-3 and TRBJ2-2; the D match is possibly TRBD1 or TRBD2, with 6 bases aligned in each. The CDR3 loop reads CAISSRGQANTGELFF. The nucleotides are TGTGCCATCAGCAGCCGGGGGCAGGCGAACACCGGGGAGCTGTTTTTT.